A single sample is the source of the 20 T cell receptor beta chains below, sequenced in a study of shared clonotypes between healthy human individuals. Generated by immunoSEQ multiplex PCR, the TCRdb table keeps only in-frame clones and is missing some. The sample lists 2 million to 3 million clones, around nine tenths seen once, with over 0.12% in the top ten. The sample consisted of naive CD4+ T cells sorted from blood. The subset here: CD45RA+ positively selected. The receptors originated from a man aged 18-30 years in good health.

The chain carries TRBV5-1 and TRBJ2-5; 8 bases match TRBD1. Germline V CDR1 and CDR2: SGHRS, YFSETQ. V lost 2 bases to trimming and J lost 1 base; unmatched junction nucleotides: 7. The length of the CDR3 is 16 residues. This CDR3 is CASSLDPGTGQETQYF. CDR3 DNA sequence: TGCGCCAGCAGCTTAGACCCGGGGACAGGCCAAGAGACCCAGTACTTC.

The rearrangement joins TRBV13 to TRBJ2-7; D is ambiguous. V was pared by 4 bases and J by 2 bases, with 15 bases between. The CDR3 length is 15 residues. The germline V gene encodes CDR1 PRHDT and CDR2 FYEKMQ (reference sequence). CDR3: CASSYRPSRAYEQYF. The CDR3, as DNA: TGTGCCAGCAGCTACCGTCCCAGTAGGGCCTACGAGCAGTACTTC.

For this clone: The sample has other DNA sequences that encode this CDR3 too. The gene calls are TRBV18 and TRBJ2-2, with unresolved D. The CDR3 has 12 amino acids. Germline-derived CDR1 and CDR2 are KGHSH and LQKENI. Trimming took off 3 bases at V and 6 bases at J, with 5 bases between the two ends. This chain's CDR3 is CASSPGSGELFF. The CDR3 DNA follows: TGTGCCAGCTCACCGGGCTCCGGGGAGCTGTTTTTT.

J is TRBJ1-6 and V is TRBV28; 11 bases align to TRBD1. V shed 5 bases, J shed 7 bases, and the junction held 4 bases outside the gene matches. The CDR3 contains 15 residues. Per the germline V gene, CDR1 is MDHEN and CDR2 is SYDVKM. CDR3 DNA: TGTGCCAGCAGTCCGGGACAGGGGGGGAATTCACCCCTCCACTTT. Its translation is CASSPGQGGNSPLHF.

The chain is built from TRBV29-1 and TRBJ2-3; D is unclear. V lost 7 bases, J lost 6 bases, and 11 bases lay in between. Looked up from germline, CDR1 is SQVTM and CDR2 is ANQGSEA. This CDR3 spans 11 amino acids. The CDR3 DNA reads TGCAGCGCCGGAGACACGGATACGCAGTATTTT. Translation: CSAGDTDTQYF.

A note on this clone: Other DNA variants within this sample encode the same CDR3. The chain recombines TRBV18 with TRBJ2-5, with 15 nucleotides matching TRBD2. The CDR3 consists of 16 residues. With 3 bases clipped from V and 4 bases from J, the junction kept 3 bases outside the gene matches. Germline V lookup: CDR1 KGHSH, CDR2 LQKENI. For the CDR3, the DNA is TGTGCCAGCTCACCCCCGGGACTAGCGGGGGGAGAGACCCAGTACTTC. Protein sequence: CASSPPGLAGGETQYF.

The chain joins TRBV29-1 to TRBJ1-2; 8 nucleotides line up with TRBD1. V gave up 6 bases and J gave up 6 bases; unmatched junction bases: 15. CDR3 length: 15 residues. CDR1 and CDR2 (germline): SQVTM, ANQGSEA. The CDR3 DNA reads as TGCAGCGTAAGAGGCGGACAGGGCTATAAGGATGGCTACACCTTC. It translates to CSVRGGQGYKDGYTF.

The chain uses TRBV5-1 and TRBJ2-5, with D uncertain. Germline V CDR1 and CDR2: SGHRS, YFSETQ. The CDR3 contains 16 residues. V dropped 4 bases and J dropped 4 bases, with 20 bases sitting between them. DNA of the CDR3: TGCGCCAGCAGCCCGAACCCGGGTTTCAGTGTAGAGACCCAGTACTTC. Encoded protein: CASSPNPGFSVETQYF.

The rearrangement uses TRBV5-6 and TRBJ1-1, with D tentatively TRBD1 (6 bases). Looked up from germline, CDR1 is SGHDT and CDR2 is YYEEEE. This CDR3 has 16 residues. Deletions cut 3 bases from V and 5 bases from J, with 20 bases between. The chain's CDR3 is CASSYEGGARGTEAFF. DNA for the CDR3: TGTGCCAGCAGCTACGAAGGAGGGGCGAGGGGGACTGAAGCTTTCTTT.

The rearrangement uses TRBV28 and TRBJ1-5; D is unclear. Germline V gene lookup returns CDR1 MDHEN and CDR2 SYDVKM. The CDR3 runs to 15 residues. The V gene lost 6 bases and the J gene lost 5 bases, with 17 bases spanning the gap. The CDR3 spells CASRPGFHPDQPQHF. CDR3 DNA sequence: TGTGCCAGCAGACCCGGGTTCCACCCCGATCAGCCCCAGCATTTT.

This chain connects TRBV27 to TRBJ2-7, with TRBD1 matching over 10 bases. This CDR3 contains 17 residues. J was trimmed by 3 bases and V by 5 bases; bases with no gene match: 13. CDR1 is MNHEY, CDR2 SMNVEV, per germline (reference sequence). The CDR3 sequence is CASSPIDWDRGLYEQYF. CDR3 coding DNA: TGTGCCAGCAGTCCGATTGACTGGGACAGGGGCCTCTACGAGCAGTACTTC.

V is TRBV7-8 and J is TRBJ1-4; no clear D gene. V dropped 1 base and J dropped 0 bases, with 9 bases sitting between them. This CDR3 region has 16 residues. Germline V gives CDR1 SGHVS, CDR2 FQNEAQ. As DNA, the CDR3 is TGTGCCAGCAGCTTAGGGTCCAGTGCAACTAATGAAAAACTGTTTTTT. As protein: CASSLGSSATNEKLFF.

The CDR3 loop is CASSRLVGELFF. As DNA, the CDR3 is TGTGCCAGCAGCCGACTGGTAGGGGAGCTGTTTTTT. The chain recombines TRBV9 with TRBJ2-2; D is ambiguous. CDR3 length: 12 amino acids. Germline V gene data show CDR1 as SGDLS and CDR2 as YYNGEE. V lost 4 bases, J lost 8 bases, and 9 bases lay in between.

This sequence joins TRBV28 and TRBJ1-2; 7 positions agree with TRBD1. V trimming: 2 bases; J trimming: 0 bases; junction bases outside the gene matches: 15. The CDR3 is 19 residues long. The V gene's germline CDR1 is MDHEN and CDR2 SYDVKM. CDR3 sequence reads: CASSLRPGDSGGTNYGYTF. The DNA for the CDR3 is TGTGCCAGCAGTTTACGGCCCGGGGACAGCGGGGGGACTAACTATGGCTACACCTTC.

The rearrangement uses TRBV28 and TRBJ1-2, with 9 bases fitting TRBD1. Germline V gene sequence: CDR1 MDHEN, CDR2 SYDVKM. V lost 5 bases, J lost 6 bases, and 4 bases stayed unmatched. The CDR3 length is 13 residues. The DNA of the CDR3 is TGTGCCAGCAGTCCAGGGACAGGGCATGGCTACACCTTC. Its translation: CASSPGTGHGYTF.

V usage is TRBV30 and J usage is TRBJ2-1; a weak D match, TRBD2 (5 bases). Per germline, CDR1 GTSNPN and CDR2 SVGIG (reference sequence). V lost 7 bases, J lost 2 bases, and 21 bases lay in between. CDR3 length equals 16 residues. This CDR3 is CASDGIKGITYNEQFF. In DNA, the CDR3 is TGTGCCTCTGACGGGATCAAGGGAATTACCTACAATGAGCAGTTCTTC. Together with reference TRBV30 and TRBJ2-1, the CDR3 gives the full variable domain: SQTIHQWPATLVQPVGSPLSLECTVEGTSNPNLYWYRQAAGRGLQLLFYSVGIGQISSEVPQNLSASRPQDRQFILSSKKLLLSDSGFYLCASDGIKGITYNEQFFGPGTRLTVL.

V usage is TRBV7-2 and J usage is TRBJ2-3; D perhaps matches TRBD2 (5 bases). Trimming left V 5 bases short and J 4 bases short, with 16 bases between. The V gene's germline CDR1 is SGHTA and CDR2 FQGNSA. The CDR3 is 15 residues long. CDR3 DNA: TGTGCCAGCAGCCCGTGGTCCCCCGGGGCAGATACGCAGTATTTT. This encodes CASSPWSPGADTQYF.

The chain couples TRBV5-5 to TRBJ2-7; TRBD1 matches 7 bases. CDR1 SGHKS and CDR2 YYEKEE come from the germline V gene (reference sequence). The CDR3 is 16 residues long. V trimming: 4 bases; J trimming: 0 bases; junction bases outside the gene matches: 10. CDR3 nucleotide sequence: TGTGCCAGCAGCCTCCCGGGCTGGGACAGCTCCTACGAGCAGTACTTC. It specifies CASSLPGWDSSYEQYF.

The genes are TRBV4-1 and TRBJ2-2, with 8 bases lining up with TRBD1. V gave up 1 base and J gave up 0 bases; unmatched junction bases: 7. Germline V gene data show CDR1 as MGHRA and CDR2 as YSYEKL. The CDR3 is made up of 18 amino acids. CDR3 in amino acids: CASSQAVPGQANTGELFF. The CDR3 DNA reads TGCGCCAGCAGCCAAGCAGTCCCGGGACAGGCGAACACCGGGGAGCTGTTTTTT.

A note on this clone: Additional DNA sequences in this sample encode the identical CDR3. The chain couples TRBV4-3 to TRBJ2-5; 12 bases map to TRBD1. Losses at the gene ends were 0 bases for V and 5 bases for J; bases not matched to a gene: 4. Germline V CDR1 and CDR2: LGHNA, YSLEER. The CDR3 length is 16 residues. The CDR3 DNA is TGCGCCAGCAGCCAAGAGTGGGACAGGGGGCGGGAGACCCAGTACTTC. It specifies CASSQEWDRGRETQYF.